This TCR beta chain is from a study of cytomegalovirus exposure and HLA in healthy donors. At the level of the study: Early released data had around 79 million unique TCRs, all coming from HLA-typed donors.

This clone appeared once. The study ran its PCR with 60 Vbeta and 13 Jbeta primers. Only in-frame clones appear in the TCRdb table, and some are missing; sequencing was by immunoSEQ multiplex PCR. The data show 250,000 to 300,000 clones, with roughly four fifths seen just once and 1.5% to 2.5% held by the top ten. The CDR3 length is 17 residues. The V gene end was trimmed by 7 bases and the J gene end by 10 bases; junction bases not matched to a gene: 16. CDR1 and CDR2 from the germline V gene are SGHTA and FQGNSA. The sequence derives from a woman in her thirties or forties in good health and CMV-seropositive. Input material: PBMCs. This chain connects TRBV7-2 to TRBJ1-6, with 10 nucleotides matching TRBD1. The chain's CDR3 is CASTLLGQGVLGSPLHF. The CDR3 DNA reads as TGTGCCAGCACCCTCCTCGGACAGGGGGTCTTAGGATCACCCCTCCACTTT.